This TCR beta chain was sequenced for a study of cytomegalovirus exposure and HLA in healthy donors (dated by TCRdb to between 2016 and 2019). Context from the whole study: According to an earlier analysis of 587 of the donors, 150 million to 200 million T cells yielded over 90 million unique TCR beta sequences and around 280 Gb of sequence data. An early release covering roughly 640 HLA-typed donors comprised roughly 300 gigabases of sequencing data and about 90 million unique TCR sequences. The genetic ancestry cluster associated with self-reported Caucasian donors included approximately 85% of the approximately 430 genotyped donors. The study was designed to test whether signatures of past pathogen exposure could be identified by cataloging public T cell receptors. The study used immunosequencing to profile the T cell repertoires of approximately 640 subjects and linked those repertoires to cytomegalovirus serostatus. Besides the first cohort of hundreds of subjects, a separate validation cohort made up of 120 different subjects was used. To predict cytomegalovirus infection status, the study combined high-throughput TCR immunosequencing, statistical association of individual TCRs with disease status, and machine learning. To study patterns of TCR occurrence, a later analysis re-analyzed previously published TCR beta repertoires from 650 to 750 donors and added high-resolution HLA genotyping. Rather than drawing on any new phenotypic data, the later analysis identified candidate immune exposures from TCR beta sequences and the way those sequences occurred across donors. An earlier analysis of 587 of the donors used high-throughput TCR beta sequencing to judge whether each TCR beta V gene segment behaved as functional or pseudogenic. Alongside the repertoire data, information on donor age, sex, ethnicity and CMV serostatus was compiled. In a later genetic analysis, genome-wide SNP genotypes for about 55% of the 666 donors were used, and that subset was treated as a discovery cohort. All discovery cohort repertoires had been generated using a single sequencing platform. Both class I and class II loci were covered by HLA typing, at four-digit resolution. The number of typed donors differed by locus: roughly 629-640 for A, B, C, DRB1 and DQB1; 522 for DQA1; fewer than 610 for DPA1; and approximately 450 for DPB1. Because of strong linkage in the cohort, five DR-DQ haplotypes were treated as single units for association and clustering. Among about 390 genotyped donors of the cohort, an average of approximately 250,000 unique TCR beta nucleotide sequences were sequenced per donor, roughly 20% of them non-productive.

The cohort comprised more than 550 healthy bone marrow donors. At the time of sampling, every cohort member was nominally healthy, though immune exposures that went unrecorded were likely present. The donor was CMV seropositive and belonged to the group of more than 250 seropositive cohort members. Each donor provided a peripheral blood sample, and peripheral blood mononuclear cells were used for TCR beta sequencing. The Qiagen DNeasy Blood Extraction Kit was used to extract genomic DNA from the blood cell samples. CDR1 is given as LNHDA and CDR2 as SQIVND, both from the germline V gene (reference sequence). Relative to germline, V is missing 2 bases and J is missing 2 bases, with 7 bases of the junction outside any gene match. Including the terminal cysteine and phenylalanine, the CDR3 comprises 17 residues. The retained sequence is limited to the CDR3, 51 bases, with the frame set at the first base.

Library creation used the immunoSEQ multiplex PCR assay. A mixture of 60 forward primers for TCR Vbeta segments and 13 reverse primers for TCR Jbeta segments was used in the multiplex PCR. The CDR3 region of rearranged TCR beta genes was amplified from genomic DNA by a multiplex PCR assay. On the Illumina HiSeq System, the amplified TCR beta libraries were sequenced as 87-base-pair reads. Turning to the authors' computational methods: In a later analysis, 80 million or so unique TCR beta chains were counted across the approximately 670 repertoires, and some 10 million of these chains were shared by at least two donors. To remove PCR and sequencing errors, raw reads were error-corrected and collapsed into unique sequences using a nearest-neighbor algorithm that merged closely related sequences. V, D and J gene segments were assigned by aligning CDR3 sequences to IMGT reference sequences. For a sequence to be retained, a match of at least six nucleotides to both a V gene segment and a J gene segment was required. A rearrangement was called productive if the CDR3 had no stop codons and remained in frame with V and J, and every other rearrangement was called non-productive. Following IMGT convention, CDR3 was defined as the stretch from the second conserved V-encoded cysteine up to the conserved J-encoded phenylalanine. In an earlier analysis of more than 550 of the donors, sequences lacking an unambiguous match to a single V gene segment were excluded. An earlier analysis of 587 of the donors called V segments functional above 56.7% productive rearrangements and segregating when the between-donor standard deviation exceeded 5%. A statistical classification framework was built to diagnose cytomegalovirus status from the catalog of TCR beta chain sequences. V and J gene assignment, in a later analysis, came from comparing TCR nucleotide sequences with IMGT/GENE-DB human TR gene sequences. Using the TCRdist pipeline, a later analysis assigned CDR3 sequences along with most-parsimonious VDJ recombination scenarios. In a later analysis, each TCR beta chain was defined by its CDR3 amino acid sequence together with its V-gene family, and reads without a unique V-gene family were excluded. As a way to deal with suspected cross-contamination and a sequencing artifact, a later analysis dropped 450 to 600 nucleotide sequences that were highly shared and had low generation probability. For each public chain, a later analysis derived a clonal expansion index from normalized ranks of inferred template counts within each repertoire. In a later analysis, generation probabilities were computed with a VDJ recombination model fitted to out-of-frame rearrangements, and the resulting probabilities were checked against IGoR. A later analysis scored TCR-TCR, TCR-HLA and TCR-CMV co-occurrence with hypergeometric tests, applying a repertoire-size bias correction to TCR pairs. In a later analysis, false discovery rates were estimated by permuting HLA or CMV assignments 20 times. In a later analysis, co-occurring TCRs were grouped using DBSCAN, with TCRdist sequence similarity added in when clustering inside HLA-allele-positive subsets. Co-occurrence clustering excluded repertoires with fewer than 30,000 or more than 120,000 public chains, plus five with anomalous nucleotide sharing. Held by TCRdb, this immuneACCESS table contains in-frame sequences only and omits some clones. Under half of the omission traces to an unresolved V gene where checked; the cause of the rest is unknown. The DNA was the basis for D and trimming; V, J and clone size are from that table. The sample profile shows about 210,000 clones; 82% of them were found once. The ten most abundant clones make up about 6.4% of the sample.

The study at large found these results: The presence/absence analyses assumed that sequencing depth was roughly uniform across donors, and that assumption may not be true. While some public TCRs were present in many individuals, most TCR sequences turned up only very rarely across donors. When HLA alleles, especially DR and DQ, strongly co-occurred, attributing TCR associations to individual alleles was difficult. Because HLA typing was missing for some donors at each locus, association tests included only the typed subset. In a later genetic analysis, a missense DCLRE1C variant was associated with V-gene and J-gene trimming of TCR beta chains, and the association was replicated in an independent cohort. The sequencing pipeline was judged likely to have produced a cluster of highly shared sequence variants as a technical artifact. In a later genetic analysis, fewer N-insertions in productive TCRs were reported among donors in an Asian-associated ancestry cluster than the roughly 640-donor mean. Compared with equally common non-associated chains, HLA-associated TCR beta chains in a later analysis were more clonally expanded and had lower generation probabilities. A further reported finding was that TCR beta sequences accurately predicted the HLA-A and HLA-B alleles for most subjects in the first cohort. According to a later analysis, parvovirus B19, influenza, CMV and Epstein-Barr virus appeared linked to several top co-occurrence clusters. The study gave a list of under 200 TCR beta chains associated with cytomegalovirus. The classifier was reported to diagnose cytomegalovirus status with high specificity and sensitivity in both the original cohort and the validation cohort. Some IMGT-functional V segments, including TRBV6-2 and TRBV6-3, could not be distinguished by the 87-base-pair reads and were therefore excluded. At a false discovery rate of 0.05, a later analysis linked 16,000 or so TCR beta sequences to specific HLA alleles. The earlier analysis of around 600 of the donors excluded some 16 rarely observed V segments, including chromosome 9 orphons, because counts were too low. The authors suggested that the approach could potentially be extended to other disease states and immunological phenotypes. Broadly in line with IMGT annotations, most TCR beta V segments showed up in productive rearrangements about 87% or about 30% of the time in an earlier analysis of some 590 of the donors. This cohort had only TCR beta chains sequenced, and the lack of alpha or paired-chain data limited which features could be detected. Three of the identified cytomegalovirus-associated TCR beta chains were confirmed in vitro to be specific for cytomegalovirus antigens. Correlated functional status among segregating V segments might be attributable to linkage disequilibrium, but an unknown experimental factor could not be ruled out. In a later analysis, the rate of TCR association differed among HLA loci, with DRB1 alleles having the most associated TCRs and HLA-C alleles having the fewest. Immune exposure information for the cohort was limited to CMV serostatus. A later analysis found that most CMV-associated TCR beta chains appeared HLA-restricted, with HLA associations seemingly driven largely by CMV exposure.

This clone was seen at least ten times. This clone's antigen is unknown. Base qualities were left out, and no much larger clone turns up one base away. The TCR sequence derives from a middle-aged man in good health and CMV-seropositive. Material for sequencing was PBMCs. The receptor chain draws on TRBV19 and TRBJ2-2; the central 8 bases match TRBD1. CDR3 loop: CASSIRRGQGNTGELFF. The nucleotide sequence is TGTGCCAGTAGTATACGAAGAGGACAGGGCAACACCGGGGAGCTGTTTTTT.